This section outlines one T cell receptor (beta chain) sequence together with its context. Its target is not known. With the Oncomine TCR Beta short-read assay, DNA from cultured CD4+ T cells was sequenced. Using the QIAamp micro DNA kit, genomic DNA was extracted from the CD4+ T cells that had been cultured. TCRdb itself ran the PCR reads through MiXCR, one entry per CDR3 protein. The sample consists of about 15,000 distinct CDR3 sequences, roughly two fifths of them appearing once. This specimen comes from a study of vaccination and CD4 T cells after COVID-19. Across the whole study: The study drew post-COVID samples a median approximately 100 days after diagnosis (range 35 to 161).

Germline lookup yields CDR1 SGDLS and CDR2 YYNGEE. V lost 1 base and J 5 bases, leaving 4 bases between the germline ends. The CDR3 is 11 amino acids. Sample treatment: 10-day PBMC culture with coronavirus spike peptide pools or control peptides (ViraFEST assay). The TCR originated in a human donor who had recovered from COVID-19. The rearrangement joins TRBV9 to TRBJ2-7; D call uncertain. Material: CD4+ T cells from blood, cultured in vitro. In nucleotides, the CDR3 is TGTGCCAGCAGCGTATTCGACGAGCAGTACTTC. Translation: CASSVFDEQYF.